This TCR beta chain was sequenced in a study of cytomegalovirus exposure and HLA in healthy donors. Study results and limitations: Per a later analysis, HLA-associated TCR beta chains showed more clonal expansion than other, equally common TCR beta chains.

The PCR had 60 Vbeta and 13 Jbeta primers. Measured with immunoSEQ multiplex PCR; TCRdb has only the in-frame clones, and not every one. Here the sample spans 120,000 or so clones, 75% to 85% being singletons. Remarks on this clone: Its specificity is not known.

V gave up 6 bases and J gave up 6 bases; unmatched junction bases: 4. CDR3 size: 12 residues. Germline V gene data show CDR1 as MNHEY and CDR2 as SVGAGI. The sequence was obtained from a man between 40 and 49 years old in good health and CMV-seronegative. The V gene is TRBV6-5, the J gene TRBJ1-2, with 7 bases lining up with TRBD1. The source material was PBMCs. The CDR3 coding sequence is TGTGCCAGCAGCCGGACAGGAGATGGCTACACCTTC. Protein: CASSRTGDGYTF.